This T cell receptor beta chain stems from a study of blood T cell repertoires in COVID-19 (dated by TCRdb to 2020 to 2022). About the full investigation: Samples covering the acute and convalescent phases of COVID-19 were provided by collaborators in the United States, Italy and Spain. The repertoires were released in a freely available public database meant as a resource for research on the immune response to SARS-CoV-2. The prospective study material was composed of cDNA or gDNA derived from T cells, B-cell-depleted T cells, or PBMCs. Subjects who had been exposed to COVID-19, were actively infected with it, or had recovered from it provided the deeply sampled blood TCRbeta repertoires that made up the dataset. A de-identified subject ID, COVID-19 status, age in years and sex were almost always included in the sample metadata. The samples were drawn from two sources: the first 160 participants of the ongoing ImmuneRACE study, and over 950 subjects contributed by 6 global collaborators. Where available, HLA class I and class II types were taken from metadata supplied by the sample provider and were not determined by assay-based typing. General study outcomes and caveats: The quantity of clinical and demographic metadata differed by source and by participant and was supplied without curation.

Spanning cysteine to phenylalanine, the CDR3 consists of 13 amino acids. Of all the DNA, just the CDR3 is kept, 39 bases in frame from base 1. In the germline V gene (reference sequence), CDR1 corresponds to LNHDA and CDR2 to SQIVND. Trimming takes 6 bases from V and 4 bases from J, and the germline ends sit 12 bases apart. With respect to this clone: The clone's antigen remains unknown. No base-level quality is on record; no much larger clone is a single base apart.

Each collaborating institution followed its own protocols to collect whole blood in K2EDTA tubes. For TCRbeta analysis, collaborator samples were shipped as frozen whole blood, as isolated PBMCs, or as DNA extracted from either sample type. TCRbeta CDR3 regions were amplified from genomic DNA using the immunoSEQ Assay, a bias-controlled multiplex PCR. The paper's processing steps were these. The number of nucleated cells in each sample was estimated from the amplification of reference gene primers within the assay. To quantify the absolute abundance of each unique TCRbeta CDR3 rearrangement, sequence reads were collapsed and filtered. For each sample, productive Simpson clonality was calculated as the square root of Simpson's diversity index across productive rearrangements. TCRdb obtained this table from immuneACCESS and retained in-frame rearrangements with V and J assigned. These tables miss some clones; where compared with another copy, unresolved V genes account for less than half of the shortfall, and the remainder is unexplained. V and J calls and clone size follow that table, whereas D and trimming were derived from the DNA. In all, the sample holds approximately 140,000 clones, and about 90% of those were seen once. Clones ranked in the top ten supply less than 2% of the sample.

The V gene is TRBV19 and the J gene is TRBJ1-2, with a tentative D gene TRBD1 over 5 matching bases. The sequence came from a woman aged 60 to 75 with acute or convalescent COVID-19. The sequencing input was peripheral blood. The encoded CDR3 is CASSLGHSYGYTF. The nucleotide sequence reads TGTGCCAGTAGCCTCGGACACAGCTATGGCTACACCTTC.